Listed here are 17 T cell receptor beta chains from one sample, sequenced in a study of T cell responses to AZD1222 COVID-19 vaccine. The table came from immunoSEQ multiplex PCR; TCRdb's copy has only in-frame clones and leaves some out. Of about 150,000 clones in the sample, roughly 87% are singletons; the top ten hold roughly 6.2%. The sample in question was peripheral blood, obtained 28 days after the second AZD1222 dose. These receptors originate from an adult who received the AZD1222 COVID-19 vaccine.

The CDR3 reads CASSPTTGTNQPQHF. As DNA, the CDR3 is TGTGCCAGCAGCCCCACGACAGGGACTAATCAGCCCCAGCATTTT. The chain uses TRBV7-2 and TRBJ1-5, with TRBD1 matching over 7 bases. After removal of 5 bases from V and 4 bases from J, the junction contained 8 bases not matched to a gene. Germline V lookup: CDR1 SGHTA, CDR2 FQGNSA. This CDR3 spans 15 amino acids.

CDR3 sequence reads: CSADSNNEQFF. The CDR3 coding sequence is TGCAGCGCGGACTCTAACAATGAGCAGTTCTTC. The rearrangement uses TRBV29-1 and TRBJ2-1, with D tentatively TRBD2 (5 bases). Germline-derived CDR1 and CDR2 are SQVTM and ANQGSEA. V was pared by 7 bases and J by 5 bases, with 9 bases between. The CDR3 length is 11 residues.

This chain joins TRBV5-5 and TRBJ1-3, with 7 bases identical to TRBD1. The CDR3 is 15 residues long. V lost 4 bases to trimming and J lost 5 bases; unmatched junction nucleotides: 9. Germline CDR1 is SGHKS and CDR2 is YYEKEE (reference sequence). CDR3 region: CASSGRQGSRNTIYF. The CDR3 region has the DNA TGTGCCAGCAGCGGGCGACAGGGATCAAGAAACACCATATATTTT. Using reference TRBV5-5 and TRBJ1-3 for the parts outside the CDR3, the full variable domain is DAGVTQSPTHLIKTRGQQVTLRCSPISGHKSVSWYQQVLGQGPQFIFQYYEKEERGRGNFPDRFSARQFPNYSSELNVNALLLGDSALYLCASSGRQGSRNTIYFGEGSWLTVV.

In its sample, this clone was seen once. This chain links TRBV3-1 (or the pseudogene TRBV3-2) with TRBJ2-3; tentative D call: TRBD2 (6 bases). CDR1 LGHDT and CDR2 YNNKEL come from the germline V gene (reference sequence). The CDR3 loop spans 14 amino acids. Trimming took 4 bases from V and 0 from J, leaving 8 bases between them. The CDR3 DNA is TGTGCCAGCAGCCTCCTAGCGAGCACAGATACGCAGTATTTT. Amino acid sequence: CASSLLASTDTQYF.

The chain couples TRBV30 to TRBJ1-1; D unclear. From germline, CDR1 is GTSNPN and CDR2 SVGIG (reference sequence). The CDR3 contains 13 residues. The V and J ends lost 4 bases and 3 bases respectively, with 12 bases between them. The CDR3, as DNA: TGTGCCTGGAAAAGGGTCCGGTACACTGAAGCTTTCTTT. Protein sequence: CAWKRVRYTEAFF.

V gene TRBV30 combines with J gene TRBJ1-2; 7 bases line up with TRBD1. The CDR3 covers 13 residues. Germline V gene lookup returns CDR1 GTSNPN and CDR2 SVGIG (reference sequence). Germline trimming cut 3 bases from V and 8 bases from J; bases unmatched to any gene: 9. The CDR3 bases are TGTGCCTGGAGCCCGACAGGGATAAAAGGCTACACCTTC. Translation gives CAWSPTGIKGYTF. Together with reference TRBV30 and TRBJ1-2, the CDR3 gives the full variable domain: SQTIHQWPATLVQPVGSPLSLECTVEGTSNPNLYWYRQAAGRGLQLLFYSVGIGQISSEVPQNLSASRPQDRQFILSSKKLLLSDSGFYLCAWSPTGIKGYTFGSGTRLTVV.

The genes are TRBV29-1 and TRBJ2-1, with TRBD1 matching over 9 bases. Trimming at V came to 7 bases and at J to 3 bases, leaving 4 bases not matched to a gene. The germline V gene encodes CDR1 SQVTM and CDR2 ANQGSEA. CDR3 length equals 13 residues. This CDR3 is CSAWTGVYNEQFF. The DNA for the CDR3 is TGCAGCGCCTGGACAGGGGTCTACAATGAGCAGTTCTTC.

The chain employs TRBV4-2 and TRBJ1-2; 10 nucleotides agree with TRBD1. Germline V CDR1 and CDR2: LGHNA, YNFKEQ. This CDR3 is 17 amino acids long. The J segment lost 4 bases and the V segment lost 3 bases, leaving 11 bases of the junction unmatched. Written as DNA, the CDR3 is TGTGCCAGCAGCCAGGGGACAGGGGACATGCTTGTCTATGGCTACACCTTC. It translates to CASSQGTGDMLVYGYTF.

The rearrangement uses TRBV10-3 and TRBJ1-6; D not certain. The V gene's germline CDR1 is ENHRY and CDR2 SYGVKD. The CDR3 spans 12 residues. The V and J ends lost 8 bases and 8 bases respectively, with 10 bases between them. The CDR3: CAIREVDSPLHF. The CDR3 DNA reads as TGTGCCATCCGAGAGGTGGATTCACCCCTCCACTTT.

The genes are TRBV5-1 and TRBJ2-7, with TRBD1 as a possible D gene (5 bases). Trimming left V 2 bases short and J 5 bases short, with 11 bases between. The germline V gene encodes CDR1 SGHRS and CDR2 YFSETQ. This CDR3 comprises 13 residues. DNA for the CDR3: TGCGCCAGCAGCTTTCCCAGGGATCACGAGCAGTACTTC. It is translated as CASSFPRDHEQYF. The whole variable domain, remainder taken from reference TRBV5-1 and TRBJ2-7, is KAGVTQTPRYLIKTRGQQVTLSCSPISGHRSVSWYQQTPGQGLQFLFEYFSETQRNKGNFPGRFSGRQFSNSRSEMNVSTLELGDSALYLCASSFPRDHEQYFGPGTRLTVT.

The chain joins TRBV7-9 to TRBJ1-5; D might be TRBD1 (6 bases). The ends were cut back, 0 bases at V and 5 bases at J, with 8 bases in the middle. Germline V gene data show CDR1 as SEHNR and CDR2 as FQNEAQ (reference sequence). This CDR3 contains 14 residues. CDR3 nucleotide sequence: TGTGCCAGCAGCTTAGCAGGGGGGTATCAGCCCCAGCATTTT. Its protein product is CASSLAGGYQPQHF.

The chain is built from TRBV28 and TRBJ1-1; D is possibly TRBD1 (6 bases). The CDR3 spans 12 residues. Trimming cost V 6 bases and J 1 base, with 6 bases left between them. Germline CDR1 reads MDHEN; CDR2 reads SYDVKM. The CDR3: CASRGQNTEAFF. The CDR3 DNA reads TGTGCCAGCAGGGGACAGAACACTGAAGCTTTCTTT.

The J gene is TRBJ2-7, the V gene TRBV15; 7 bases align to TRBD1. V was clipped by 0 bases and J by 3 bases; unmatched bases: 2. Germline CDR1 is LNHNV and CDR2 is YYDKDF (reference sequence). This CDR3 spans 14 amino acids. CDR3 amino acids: CATSREPGGYEQYF. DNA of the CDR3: TGTGCCACCAGCAGAGAGCCAGGGGGCTACGAGCAGTACTTC.

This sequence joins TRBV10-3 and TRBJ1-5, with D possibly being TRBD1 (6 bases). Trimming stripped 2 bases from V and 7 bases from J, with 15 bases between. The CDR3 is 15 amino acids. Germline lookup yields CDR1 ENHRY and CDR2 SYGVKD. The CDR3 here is CAISENRPQGQPQHF. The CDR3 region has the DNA TGTGCCATCAGTGAGAACCGTCCCCAGGGGCAGCCCCAGCATTTT.

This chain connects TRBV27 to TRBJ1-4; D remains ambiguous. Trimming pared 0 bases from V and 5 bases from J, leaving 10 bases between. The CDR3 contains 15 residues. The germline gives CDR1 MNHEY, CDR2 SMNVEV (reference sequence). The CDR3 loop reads CASSLSRVVNEKLFF. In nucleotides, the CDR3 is TGTGCCAGCAGTTTATCGAGGGTGGTGAATGAAAAACTGTTTTTT.

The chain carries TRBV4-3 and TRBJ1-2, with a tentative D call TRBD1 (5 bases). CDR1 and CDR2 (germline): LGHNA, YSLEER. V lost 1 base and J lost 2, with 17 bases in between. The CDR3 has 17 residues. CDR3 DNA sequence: TGCGCCAGCAGCCAAGGCGGCAGGGCAGATTTAAACTATGGCTACACCTTC. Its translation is CASSQGGRADLNYGYTF.

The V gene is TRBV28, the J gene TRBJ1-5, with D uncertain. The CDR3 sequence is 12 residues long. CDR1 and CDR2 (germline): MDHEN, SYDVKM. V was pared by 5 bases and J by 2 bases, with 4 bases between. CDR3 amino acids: CASSNGNQPQHF. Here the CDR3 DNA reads TGTGCCAGCAGTAATGGCAATCAGCCCCAGCATTTT. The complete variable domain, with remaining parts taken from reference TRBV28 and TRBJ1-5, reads DVKVTQSSRYLVKRTGEKVFLECVQDMDHENMFWYRQDPGLGLRLIYFSYDVKMKEKGDIPEGYSVSREKKERFSLILESASTNQTSMYLCASSNGNQPQHFGDGTRLSIL.